Shown below are 32 T cell receptor beta chains from a single sample sequenced in a study of blood T cell repertoires in COVID-19. Here immunoSEQ multiplex PCR was the method, and the copy in TCRdb shows in-frame clones only, minus some. Among about 200,000 clones listed, roughly 90% were seen once. Sequenced sample: peripheral blood. All receptors come from a woman aged 45-65 years with acute or convalescent COVID-19.

The V and J genes are TRBV7-8 and TRBJ2-7, with a possible D match to TRBD2 (6 bases). The CDR3 totals 15 residues. The V and J ends lost 3 bases and 0 bases respectively, with 12 bases between them. Looked up from germline, CDR1 is SGHVS and CDR2 is FQNEAQ. CDR3 nucleotide sequence: TGTGCCAGCAGCTTTGGAGCGGGCCCCTCCTACGAGCAGTACTTC. It encodes CASSFGAGPSYEQYF.

V and J are TRBV7-2 and TRBJ2-5, with unresolved D. V was clipped by 2 bases and J by 3 bases, with 10 bases between them. Looked up from germline, CDR1 is SGHTA and CDR2 is FQGNSA. This CDR3 is built from 14 residues. The CDR3 region has the DNA TGTGCCAGCAGCTTATCGGTTACAGAAGAGACCCAGTACTTC. Translation gives CASSLSVTEETQYF.

The J gene is TRBJ1-6, the V gene TRBV5-6, with no clear D. Germline V gives CDR1 SGHDT, CDR2 YYEEEE. Trimming took 4 bases from V and 7 from J, leaving 9 bases between them. The CDR3 is made up of 13 amino acids. In nucleotides, the CDR3 is TGTGCCAGCAGCGATAGGAGGAATTCACCCCTCCACTTT. It encodes CASSDRRNSPLHF.

CDR3 bases: TGTGCCAGCAGCTACTCGATTACAACTAATGAAAAACTGTTTTTT. Protein product: CASSYSITTNEKLFF. The V gene is TRBV11-3, the J gene TRBJ1-4, with unresolved D. This CDR3 region has 15 residues. Germline CDR1 and CDR2: SGHNT and YENEEA. Trimming removed 4 bases at V and 0 bases at J, with 9 bases between. The variable domain in full, with the rest retrieved from reference TRBV11-3 and TRBJ1-4, is EAGVVQSPRYKIIEKKQPVAFWCNPISGHNTLYWYLQNLGQGPELLIRYENEEAVDDSQLPKDRFSAERLKGVDSTLKIQPAELGDSAVYLCASSYSITTNEKLFFGSGTQLSVL.

The chain links TRBV7-2 to TRBJ2-3, with TRBD2 matching 12 bases. The CDR3 covers 16 residues. The V segment lost 3 bases and the J segment 4 bases; nucleotides outside the gene matches: 5. Germline V gives CDR1 SGHTA, CDR2 FQGNSA. As DNA, the CDR3 is TGTGCCAGCAGCTTTCGACTAGCGGGAGCTGCAGATACGCAGTATTTT. Translated, it gives CASSFRLAGAADTQYF.

V and J are TRBV10-2 and TRBJ1-1, with D possibly TRBD1 on 5 matching bases. Germline V gene sequence: CDR1 WSHSY, CDR2 SAAADI. Deletions cut 9 bases from V and 0 bases from J, with 11 bases between. The CDR3 covers 13 residues. This chain's CDR3 is CASRTGVNTEAFF. DNA for the CDR3: TGCGCCAGTCGTACAGGTGTGAACACTGAAGCTTTCTTT.

The rearrangement uses TRBV19 and TRBJ2-5; TRBD2 might be the D (6 bases). The V and J ends lost 6 bases and 2 bases respectively, with 13 bases between them. Per germline, CDR1 LNHDA and CDR2 SQIVND (reference sequence). The CDR3 loop spans 14 amino acids. CDR3 residues: CASRDAGKQETQYF. In nucleotides, the CDR3 is TGTGCCAGTAGGGACGCGGGGAAGCAAGAGACCCAGTACTTC.

This clone was seen once. This sequence joins TRBV20-1 and TRBJ2-1; D remains ambiguous. The CDR3 loop spans 13 amino acids. Trimming left V 3 bases short and J 7 bases short, with 13 bases between. The germline CDR1 and CDR2 sequences are DFQATT and SNEGSKA (reference sequence). CDR3 region: CSASPASSNEQFF. The CDR3 nucleotides are TGCAGTGCTAGTCCCGCGAGCTCGAATGAGCAGTTCTTC.

The chain couples TRBV5-1 to TRBJ2-2; 8 bases align to TRBD1. V trimming: 4 bases; J trimming: 3 bases; junction bases outside the gene matches: 5. CDR1 and CDR2 from the germline V gene are SGHRS and YFSETQ. The CDR3 covers 15 residues. The CDR3 nucleotides read TGCGCCAGCAGCCTGGACAGGGTGGACACCGGGGAGCTGTTTTTT. This translates into CASSLDRVDTGELFF.

The chain uses TRBV28 and TRBJ2-7, with 7 bases matching TRBD2. V trimming: 4 bases; J trimming: 1 base; junction bases outside the gene matches: 13. The CDR3 spans 17 residues. Germline V lookup: CDR1 MDHEN, CDR2 SYDVKM. This chain's CDR3 is CASSSAGAGAGSYEQYF. The CDR3 region has the DNA TGTGCCAGCAGTTCGGCAGGCGCGGGAGCTGGGTCCTACGAGCAGTACTTC.

The V gene is TRBV14, the J gene TRBJ1-1; D remains ambiguous. This CDR3 is 13 amino acids long. Germline V CDR1 and CDR2: SGHDN, FVKESK. The ends were cut back, 5 bases at V and 2 bases at J, with 9 bases in the middle. The CDR3 reads CASSSTLNTEAFF. As DNA, the CDR3 is TGTGCCAGCAGCTCTACTCTAAACACTGAAGCTTTCTTT.

V gene TRBV4-1 combines with J gene TRBJ1-3, with a tentative D call TRBD1 (5 bases). Looked up from germline, CDR1 is MGHRA and CDR2 is YSYEKL. The V and J ends lost 0 bases and 4 bases respectively, with 19 bases between them. The CDR3 loop spans 18 amino acids. The CDR3 protein is CASSQDQGGALAGNTIYF. The CDR3 bases are TGCGCCAGCAGCCAAGATCAAGGAGGGGCCTTAGCGGGAAACACCATATATTTT.

The V and J genes are TRBV7-6 and TRBJ1-2, with 7 bases lining up with TRBD1. The CDR3 has 15 residues. With 5 bases clipped from V and 4 bases from J, the junction kept 10 bases outside the gene matches. From germline, CDR1 is SGHVS and CDR2 FNYEAQ. This CDR3 is CASSLGTADSYGYTF. DNA for the CDR3: TGTGCCAGCAGCCTCGGGACAGCGGACAGCTATGGCTACACCTTC.

This clone showed up just once. The chain combines TRBV6-2 or TRBV6-3 with TRBJ2-7; D remains ambiguous. The CDR3 sequence is 13 residues long. Trimming left V 2 bases short and J 5 bases short, with 10 bases between. The V gene's germline CDR1 is MNHEY and CDR2 SVGEGT. For the CDR3, the DNA is TGTGCCAGCAGTTACGACTGGGTAGACGAGCAGTACTTC. Translation: CASSYDWVDEQYF.

The V and J genes are TRBV13 and TRBJ2-2; 9 nucleotides match TRBD2. Germline V gene sequence: CDR1 PRHDT, CDR2 FYEKMQ (reference sequence). V was clipped by 0 bases and J by 1 base; unmatched bases: 6. The CDR3 is made up of 18 amino acids. The CDR3 DNA reads as TGTGCCAGCAGCTTAGGAAGAGCGGGGGGAAGGAACACCGGGGAGCTGTTTTTT. It encodes CASSLGRAGGRNTGELFF.

The chain carries TRBV7-9 and TRBJ2-5; 11 nucleotides align to TRBD1. The germline V gene has CDR1 SEHNR and CDR2 FQNEAQ (reference sequence). This CDR3 is built from 16 residues. V lost 3 bases, J lost 5 bases, and 8 bases stayed unmatched. The CDR3 region has the DNA TGTGCCAGCAGCTTCGAAACGGGACAGGGGGACGAGACCCAGTACTTC. Its protein product is CASSFETGQGDETQYF.

In DNA form, the CDR3 reads TGTGCCAGCAGCTTAGCTCCTGGAGGCTACGAGCAGTACTTC. It yields the protein CASSLAPGGYEQYF. The chain links TRBV11-2 to TRBJ2-7, with D tentatively TRBD2 (5 bases). The CDR3 is 14 residues long. V was cut by 1 base and J by 3 bases, with 10 bases left in between. Germline V gene sequence: CDR1 SGHAT, CDR2 FQNNGV.

CDR3 residues: CASSRGLQNTEAFF. Written as DNA, the CDR3 is TGTGCCAGCAGTCGGGGGTTGCAGAACACTGAAGCTTTCTTT. This rearrangement joins TRBV5-6 to TRBJ1-1; the D gene is possibly TRBD1 (5 bases). The CDR3 extends over 14 amino acids. V was shortened by 5 bases and J by 1 base, with 12 bases between the two germline ends. The germline CDR1 and CDR2 sequences are SGHDT and YYEEEE.

This clone was observed a few times. The V gene is TRBV7-6, the J gene TRBJ2-1; 8 positions match TRBD2. Germline lookup yields CDR1 SGHVS and CDR2 FNYEAQ. CDR3 size: 16 residues. The J segment lost 7 bases and the V segment lost 5 bases, leaving 13 bases of the junction unmatched. CDR3 sequence: CASSVSGSRGGNEQFF. The CDR3 DNA reads as TGTGCCAGCAGCGTAAGCGGGAGTCGTGGAGGAAATGAGCAGTTCTTC.

The chain employs TRBV10-3 and TRBJ1-6; D not certain. Germline V gene lookup returns CDR1 ENHRY and CDR2 SYGVKD. The CDR3 runs 15 residues. With 2 bases removed from V and 9 bases from J, the gap between germline ends came to 14 bases. CDR3 sequence (DNA): TGTGCCATCAGTGAGCTGGAGATGAGTCTTTCACCCCTCCACTTT. Its protein is CAISELEMSLSPLHF.

Here the CDR3 DNA reads TGTGCCAGCAGCGAAATTTGGGAGGGAAGCACAGATACGCAGTATTTT. It yields the protein CASSEIWEGSTDTQYF. The chain couples TRBV7-3 to TRBJ2-3, with 7 bases matching TRBD2. Germline V gene sequence: CDR1 SGHTA, CDR2 FQGTGA. Trimming at V came to 5 bases and at J to 0 bases, leaving 8 bases not matched to a gene. The CDR3 is 16 residues long.

V gene TRBV27 combines with J gene TRBJ2-1; 10 bases line up with TRBD2. Germline-derived CDR1 and CDR2 are MNHEY and SMNVEV (reference sequence). The V gene end was trimmed by 2 bases and the J gene end by 2 bases; junction bases not matched to a gene: 3. The CDR3 is made up of 16 amino acids. Here the CDR3 reads CASSLLAGVAYNEQFF. The CDR3 DNA is TGTGCCAGCAGTTTACTAGCGGGAGTCGCCTACAATGAGCAGTTCTTC.

The rearrangement uses TRBV10-2 and TRBJ1-3, with 7 bases aligning to TRBD1. The CDR3 consists of 17 residues. After removal of 9 bases from V and 0 bases from J, the junction contained 14 bases not matched to a gene. Germline CDR1 reads WSHSY; CDR2 reads SAAADI. This CDR3 is CASEDRLTPSSGNTIYF. CDR3 in DNA: TGCGCCAGTGAGGACAGGTTGACCCCTTCCTCTGGAAACACCATATATTTT.

The V and J genes are TRBV7-9 and TRBJ1-1; the D is unclear. Trimming stripped 1 base from V and 5 bases from J, with 8 bases between. CDR3 size: 13 residues. Germline CDR1 is SEHNR and CDR2 is FQNEAQ (reference sequence). The CDR3 DNA follows: TGTGCCAGCAGCTTAGTTACGGGGACTGAAGCTTTCTTT. Residues: CASSLVTGTEAFF.

V is TRBV27 and J is TRBJ2-3, with TRBD1 matching over 7 bases. The CDR3 is 14 amino acids. Germline CDR1 and CDR2: MNHEY and SMNVEV (reference sequence). Losses at the gene ends were 3 bases for V and 3 bases for J; bases not matched to a gene: 3. The CDR3 here is CASSFGRGTDTQYF. CDR3 in DNA: TGTGCCAGCAGTTTCGGCAGGGGGACAGATACGCAGTATTTT.

The rearrangement uses TRBV11-2 and TRBJ1-1; no reliable D call. CDR1 is SGHAT, CDR2 FQNNGV, per germline. There are 13 residues in the CDR3. V was clipped by 1 base and J by 5 bases, with 8 bases between them. In nucleotides, the CDR3 is TGTGCCAGCAGCTTAGTCATCGGGACTGAAGCTTTCTTT. Its translation is CASSLVIGTEAFF.

DNA of the CDR3: TGTGCCAGCAGCTTAGCCGGGGTGGGCTACGAGCAGTACTTC. Its translation is CASSLAGVGYEQYF. The chain uses TRBV7-9 and TRBJ2-7; possibly TRBD2 for D (5 bases). Germline V lookup: CDR1 SEHNR, CDR2 FQNEAQ (reference sequence). With 0 bases removed from V and 3 bases from J, the gap between germline ends came to 9 bases. The CDR3 covers 14 residues.

The chain couples TRBV7-2 to TRBJ2-5, with D tentatively TRBD1 (6 bases). V gave up 5 bases and J gave up 2 bases, with 9 bases separating them. The CDR3 runs 13 residues. The germline V gene has CDR1 SGHTA and CDR2 FQGNSA. CDR3 DNA sequence: TGTGCCAGCAGCCAAGGACAGCAAGAGACCCAGTACTTC. Protein product: CASSQGQQETQYF.

This clone showed up just once. This sequence joins TRBV24-1 and TRBJ2-3; 10 nucleotides match TRBD2. V was clipped by 5 bases and J by 4 bases; unmatched bases: 5. CDR1 and CDR2 from the germline V gene are KGHDR and SFDVKD. The CDR3 is made up of 15 amino acids. In nucleotides, the CDR3 is TGTGCCACCAGTGTAAGAAGCGGGGGGGCAGATACGCAGTATTTT. This sequence encodes CATSVRSGGADTQYF.

This chain uses TRBV9 with TRBJ2-1; tentatively, D is TRBD1 (6 bases). Germline V CDR1 and CDR2: SGDLS, YYNGEE. The length of the CDR3 is 17 residues. Trimming took 3 bases from V and 4 from J, leaving 20 bases between them. The CDR3 loop reads CASSATSGGLVYNEQFF. CDR3 nucleotides: TGTGCCAGCAGCGCCACTTCTGGGGGCCTGGTATACAATGAGCAGTTCTTC.

The V and J genes are TRBV24-1 and TRBJ2-5; possible D gene TRBD2, 6 bases. The V end was cut by 3 bases, the J end by 2 bases, with 9 bases between. Per germline, CDR1 KGHDR and CDR2 SFDVKD. This CDR3 comprises 14 residues. The CDR3 sequence is CATSDRGRQETQYF. CDR3 nucleotide sequence: TGTGCCACCAGTGATCGGGGGAGACAAGAGACCCAGTACTTC.

This chain connects TRBV2 to TRBJ1-2; 7 nucleotides match TRBD1. The V gene's germline CDR1 is SNHLY and CDR2 FYNNEI. The CDR3 has 14 residues. The ends lost 5 bases at V and 3 bases at J; junction bases unmatched: 6. In nucleotides, the CDR3 is TGTGCCAGCAGTATACAGGGGAGCGACTATGGCTACACCTTC. It codes for CASSIQGSDYGYTF.